Presented here are 31 T cell receptor beta chains from one specimen sequenced in a study of T cells expressing NK-cell markers. Each CDR3 protein gets one entry in TCRdb, which reprocessed the 5' RACE reads and gives no DNA. The table for this sample gives around 550,000 distinct CDR3 sequences. Sequencing was carried out using blood T cells: a sorted CD56 or NKG2C T cell subset, CD4+ or CD8+ T cells, or bulk PBMC T cells (not recorded which). The receptor set was obtained from a man aged 18 to 30 in good health.

This chain links TRBV5-1 with TRBJ2-5; the D gene TCRdb calls, TRBD2, cannot be checked with no DNA. Germline loops: CDR1 SGHRS, CDR2 YFSETQ. The CDR3 runs to 14 residues. CDR3 sequence: CASSAGAGSETQYF.

The V and J genes are TRBV28 and TRBJ2-1; TCRdb proposes TRBD1, but this gene call is untestable without DNA. The germline V gene has CDR1 MDHEN and CDR2 SYDVKM. CDR3 length equals 14 residues. CDR3 region: CASSGDRPYNEQFF.

The V gene is TRBV5-1, the J gene TRBJ2-1. The CDR3 contains 16 residues. The germline CDR1 and CDR2 sequences are SGHRS and YFSETQ. This CDR3 reads CASSLASGSSYNEQFF.

V is TRBV3-1 and J is TRBJ1-5; lacking DNA, the TRBD1 call made by TCRdb goes unchecked. CDR3 length equals 15 residues. The germline CDR1 and CDR2 sequences are LGHDT and YNNKEL (reference sequence). This chain's CDR3 is CASSHGDTSNQPQHF.

The genes are TRBV7-2 and TRBJ2-1; the TCRdb D gene call, TRBD1, has no DNA to confirm it. The CDR3 has 14 amino acids. The germline gives CDR1 SGHTA, CDR2 FQGNSA. The CDR3 sequence is CASSQGRQGSEQFF.

V usage is TRBV20-1 and J usage is TRBJ1-2. Per germline, CDR1 DFQATT and CDR2 SNEGSKA (reference sequence). The CDR3 loop spans 13 amino acids. CDR3 protein: CSASSGLGYGYTF.

The chain recombines TRBV29-1 with TRBJ2-2; TCRdb indicates TRBD2, and absent DNA this call remains unverified. CDR1 and CDR2 from the germline V gene are SQVTM and ANQGSEA. CDR3 size: 15 residues. The CDR3 is CSVDGASTNTGELFF.

The chain employs TRBV4-3 and TRBJ2-2. From germline, CDR1 is LGHNA and CDR2 YSLEER. This CDR3 has 13 amino acids. CDR3: CATMGLRTGELFF.

The rearrangement uses TRBV4-2 and TRBJ2-7; TCRdb designates TRBD1, a call that cannot be tested without DNA. This CDR3 spans 17 amino acids. Germline CDR1 is LGHNA and CDR2 is YNFKEQ. CDR3 sequence: CASSRGYRGRLNQEQYF.

This sequence joins TRBV20-1 and TRBJ2-7; the TCRdb call, TRBD2, lacks DNA for checking. CDR3 length equals 16 residues. Germline-derived CDR1 and CDR2 are DFQATT and SNEGSKA (reference sequence). This CDR3 reads CSAKTRDGLPPGEQYF.

V usage is TRBV6-2 or TRBV6-3 and J usage is TRBJ2-5; TCRdb gives TRBD1 as the D gene, but with no DNA this cannot be confirmed. Per germline, CDR1 MNHEY and CDR2 SVGEGT. The CDR3 totals 14 residues. CDR3 protein: CASRTDRSGETQYF.

This chain connects TRBV2 to TRBJ1-2. CDR3 length equals 12 residues. Per the germline V gene, CDR1 is SNHLY and CDR2 is FYNNEI. The CDR3 is CASRGTVRGYTF.

The J gene is TRBJ1-6, the V gene TRBV7-3; TCRdb indicates TRBD1, and absent DNA this call remains unverified. This CDR3 is 14 amino acids long. CDR1 is SGHTA, CDR2 FQGTGA, per germline. Here the CDR3 reads CASSLKTGQSPLHF.

This sequence joins TRBV20-1 and TRBJ2-3. Germline V gene data show CDR1 as DFQATT and CDR2 as SNEGSKA (reference sequence). This CDR3 comprises 14 residues. CDR3 sequence: CSAPEVVGTDTQYF.

This rearrangement joins TRBV11-2 to TRBJ1-6. Germline loops: CDR1 SGHAT, CDR2 FQNNGV. The CDR3 is 12 residues long. The CDR3 sequence: CASSFINSPLHF.

This chain joins TRBV10-3 and TRBJ2-5; TCRdb's D gene call, TRBD2, goes unchecked for lack of DNA. Germline V gene sequence: CDR1 ENHRY, CDR2 SYGVKD. The CDR3 runs to 15 residues. The CDR3 region is CAISDGLAGVETQYF.

The chain uses TRBV12-3 or TRBV12-4 and TRBJ2-4; TCRdb reports TRBD2, a call that lacks DNA to check it against. The CDR3 contains 13 residues. The CDR3 loop reads CASSPGTQNIQYF.

The rearrangement links TRBV5-1 to TRBJ2-1; TCRdb designates TRBD2, a call that cannot be tested without DNA. From germline, CDR1 is SGHRS and CDR2 YFSETQ. CDR3 size: 16 residues. The CDR3 is CASSAPGLAGNNEQFF.

The genes are TRBV7-3 and TRBJ2-3; TCRdb reports TRBD2, a call that lacks DNA to check it against. CDR1 SGHTA and CDR2 FQGTGA come from the germline V gene. The CDR3 spans 16 residues. CDR3 amino acids: CASSSTLAGDGDTQYF.

This CDR3 is CASSQVSGIGNEQFF. The chain combines TRBV4-2 with TRBJ2-1; the D call of TRBD2 rests on TCRdb alone, since no DNA is present to check it. The germline V gene has CDR1 LGHNA and CDR2 YNFKEQ. The CDR3 runs 15 residues.

The chain employs TRBV25-1 and TRBJ2-1; there is no DNA to check the TCRdb D call of TRBD2. Germline CDR1 and CDR2: MGHDK and SYGVNS. The CDR3 loop spans 15 amino acids. CDR3 sequence reads: CASSEALGWFNEQFF.

The chain couples TRBV12-3 or TRBV12-4 to TRBJ2-1; the D call of TRBD1 rests on TCRdb alone, since no DNA is present to check it. The CDR3 has 15 amino acids. The CDR3 reads CASSLRSGRGREQFF.

This chain links TRBV20-1 with TRBJ2-2. Per germline, CDR1 DFQATT and CDR2 SNEGSKA (reference sequence). CDR3 length: 13 residues. Here the CDR3 reads CSAARSIGGELFF.

V usage is TRBV6-2 or TRBV6-3 and J usage is TRBJ2-3; as DNA is missing, the TRBD1 call by TCRdb cannot be tested. The length of the CDR3 is 17 residues. CDR1 and CDR2 (germline): MNHEY, SVGEGT. The chain's CDR3 is CASRVPGKGTSTDTQYF.

The genes are TRBV7-9 and TRBJ1-3. Germline V lookup: CDR1 SEHNR, CDR2 FQNEAQ (reference sequence). The CDR3 contains 15 residues. The CDR3 here is CASRFPQDLGNTIYF.

V and J are TRBV7-2 and TRBJ1-4; TCRdb selects TRBD1, and the lack of DNA leaves this call unchecked. The CDR3 sequence is 14 residues long. The germline CDR1 and CDR2 sequences are SGHTA and FQGNSA. The CDR3 reads CASSQQAGDEKLFF.

The chain is built from TRBV12-3 or TRBV12-4 and TRBJ2-1; TCRdb reports TRBD2, a call that lacks DNA to check it against. This CDR3 has 18 residues. CDR3 sequence: CASSLGLAGGPVHNEQFF.

The chain has TRBV7-9 and TRBJ2-5; the TCRdb D gene call, TRBD1, has no DNA to confirm it. The germline V gene has CDR1 SEHNR and CDR2 FQNEAQ (reference sequence). This CDR3 has 16 residues. CDR3 protein: CASSLPPRGAGETQYF.

V and J are TRBV27 and TRBJ2-3; TCRdb calls TRBD2, which cannot be checked without DNA. CDR1 MNHEY and CDR2 SMNVEV come from the germline V gene (reference sequence). The CDR3 is made up of 15 amino acids. The CDR3 reads CASRDRLAGTDTQYF.

V usage is TRBV12-3 or TRBV12-4 and J usage is TRBJ2-1; as DNA is missing, the TRBD1 call by TCRdb cannot be tested. The CDR3 consists of 15 residues. This CDR3 is CASSAPGGVRNEQFF.

V gene TRBV11-1 combines with J gene TRBJ2-2; TCRdb's D call of TRBD2 is untestable without DNA. Per germline, CDR1 SGHAT and CDR2 FQDESV (reference sequence). The CDR3 is 19 amino acids. Here the CDR3 reads CASKDRALGLAERTGELFF.